This T cell receptor beta chain appears in the sequencing data of a study of T cell responses to AZD1222 COVID-19 vaccine. Study background: Timing groups of about 4 and about 12 weeks for second doses were pooled.

Unmatched junction bases numbered 10, after V lost 6 bases and J lost 8 bases. The CDR3 has 15 amino acids. Germline CDR1 reads MNHEY; CDR2 reads SVGAGI. Study outcomes and limitations: Donors in the cohort were predominantly white British and more often female, and clonal diversity was possibly underestimated. None of the repertoires were sampled until the peak T cell response had passed.

Here immunoSEQ multiplex PCR was the method, and the copy in TCRdb shows in-frame clones only, minus some. This sample carries about 88,000 clones, about 90% of them seen once, and the ten largest clones take approximately 5.2%. On this clone: Its antigen is not known.

The chain couples TRBV6-5 to TRBJ1-6; TRBD1 agrees at 7 bases. The origin of this receptor is an adult in good health. Sequencing used peripheral blood, obtained on day 0 of AZD1222 vaccination. The CDR3 DNA reads as TGTGCCAGCAGGTCGACAGGGCTTTATTATTCACCCCTCCACTTT. As protein: CASRSTGLYYSPLHF.